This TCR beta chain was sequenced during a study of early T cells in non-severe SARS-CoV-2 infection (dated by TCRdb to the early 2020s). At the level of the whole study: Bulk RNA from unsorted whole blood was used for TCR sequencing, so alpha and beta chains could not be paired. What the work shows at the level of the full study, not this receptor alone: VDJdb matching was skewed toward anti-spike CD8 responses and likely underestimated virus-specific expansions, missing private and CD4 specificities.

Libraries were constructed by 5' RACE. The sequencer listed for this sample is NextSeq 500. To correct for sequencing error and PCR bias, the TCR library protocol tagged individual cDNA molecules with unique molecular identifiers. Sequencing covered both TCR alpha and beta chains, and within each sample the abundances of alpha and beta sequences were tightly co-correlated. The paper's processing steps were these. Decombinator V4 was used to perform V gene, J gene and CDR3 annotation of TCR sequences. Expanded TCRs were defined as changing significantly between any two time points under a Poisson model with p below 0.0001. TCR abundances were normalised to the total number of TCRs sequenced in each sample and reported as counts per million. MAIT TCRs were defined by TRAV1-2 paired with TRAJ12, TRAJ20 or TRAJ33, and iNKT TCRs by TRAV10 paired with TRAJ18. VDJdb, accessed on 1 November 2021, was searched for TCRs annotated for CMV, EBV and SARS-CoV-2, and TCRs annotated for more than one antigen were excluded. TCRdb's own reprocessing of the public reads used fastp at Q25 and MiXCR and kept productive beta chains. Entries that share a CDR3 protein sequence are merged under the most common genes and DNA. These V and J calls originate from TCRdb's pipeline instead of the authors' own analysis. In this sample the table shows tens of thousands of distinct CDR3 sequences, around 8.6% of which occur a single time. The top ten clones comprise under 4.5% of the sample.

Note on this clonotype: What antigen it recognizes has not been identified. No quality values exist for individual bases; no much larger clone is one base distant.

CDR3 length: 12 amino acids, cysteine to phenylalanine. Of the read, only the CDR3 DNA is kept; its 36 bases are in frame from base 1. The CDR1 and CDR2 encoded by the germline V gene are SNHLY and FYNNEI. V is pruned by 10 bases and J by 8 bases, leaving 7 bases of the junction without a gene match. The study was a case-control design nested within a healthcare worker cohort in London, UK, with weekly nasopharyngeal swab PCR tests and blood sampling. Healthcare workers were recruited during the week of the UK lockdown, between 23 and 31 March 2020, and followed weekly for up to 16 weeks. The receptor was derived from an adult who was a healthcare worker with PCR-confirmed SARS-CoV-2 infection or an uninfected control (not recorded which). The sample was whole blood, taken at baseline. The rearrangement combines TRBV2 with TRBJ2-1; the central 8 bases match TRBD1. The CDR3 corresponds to CATGQVADEQFF. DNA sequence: TGTGCCACGGGACAGGTGGCCGATGAGCAGTTCTTC.